This T cell receptor beta chain was sequenced in a study of blood T cell repertoires in COVID-19. Across the whole study: Researchers got acute and convalescent COVID-19 samples from the United States, Italy and Spain. PBMCs, B-cell-depleted T cells, or T cells were the source of the cDNA or gDNA that made up the material.

Authors' processing steps: Using reference gene primer amplification, nucleated cell counts were estimated. Profiling relied on immunoSEQ multiplex PCR, and the TCRdb table lists in-frame clones only, not all of them. The V and J calls and clone size were taken over from that table, and D and trimming were inferred from the DNA. Of 60,000 to 70,000 clones listed, less than 90% are singletons. The sequenced sample was peripheral blood. The sequence was obtained from a man between 50 and 59 years old with active COVID-19.

The CDR3 DNA sequence: TGTGCCAGCAGCCGACAGACTCGATCCTCTGGGGCCAACGTCCTGACTTTC. Its protein is CASSRQTRSSGANVLTF. The chain uses TRBV13 and TRBJ2-6, with D possibly TRBD1 on 5 matching bases. The CDR3 is 17 residues long. The V end was cut by 5 bases, the J end by 0 bases, with 14 bases between. Germline-derived CDR1 and CDR2 are PRHDT and FYEKMQ (reference sequence).